A few counts support the clone carrying this TCR beta chain. What it binds is not known. The data stem from a study of response to subunit inactivated influenza vaccine. Study observations and caveats: That few new T cells are recruited by each seasonal influenza vaccination was the authors' suggestion.

Germline CDR1 reads SGHAT; CDR2 reads FQNNGV. CDR3 length equals 18 residues. V shed 5 bases and J 6 bases; nucleotides not matched to a gene: 10. In TCRdb, the RT-PCR reads were re-called with MiXCR into one record per CDR3 protein. Found here are some 570,000 distinct CDR3 sequences, about 11% of them singletons; the top ten hold 9.5% to 12%. These records were also assigned to another study, of T cells expressing NK-cell markers. Per that study: 5'RACE template switching with UMIs generated TCR beta cDNA. Sorted CD3+CD56+NKG2C+, CD3+CD56+NKG2C- and CD3+CD56-NKG2C+ T cells supplied TCR beta repertoires. These clonotypes, the leaders elsewhere, also led the CD3+CD56-NKG2C+ fraction in several donors.

Material: PBMCs from blood, obtained on the day of vaccination. This sequence originates from a man in his fifties who received an inactivated influenza vaccine. V is TRBV11-2 and J is TRBJ2-1; TRBD2 matches 16 bases. The CDR3 coding sequence is TGTGCCAGCAGCCTGGGACTAGCGGGAGGGCGGAGGGGCAATGAGCAGTTCTTC. This codes for CASSLGLAGGRRGNEQFF.